This T cell receptor (beta chain) was documented in a study of CD8 T cells in Susac syndrome. The multiple sclerosis controls, all treatment-naive patients, had relapsing-remitting disease that was stable or active. The TEMRA cells underwent FACS enrichment, while the CD8+ and CD4+ T cells underwent negative isolation. CDR1 is SGHAT and CDR2 is FQNNGV in the germline V gene. The CDR3 spans 15 residues. V was shortened by 1 base and J by 7 bases, with 14 bases between the two germline ends. After extraction with the RNeasy kit, 0.5 to 1 ug of the RNA was reverse transcribed using random hexamers. An immunoSEQ multiplex PCR generated amplified TCR beta CDR3 products spanning 54 Vbeta and 13 Jbeta. MiXCR, run by TCRdb on the immunoSEQ multiplex PCR reads, gives a single entry per CDR3 protein. The sample carries roughly 67,000 distinct CDR3 sequences, around 96% recorded once.

J is TRBJ1-5 and V is TRBV11-2; the D is unclear. This receptor was identified in a human donor with multiple sclerosis. The sample taken for sequencing was CD8+ T cells from PBMCs. The CDR3 loop reads CASSLGMAGSQPQHF. The DNA of the CDR3 is TGTGCCAGCAGCTTAGGTATGGCTGGAAGCCAGCCCCAGCATTTT.